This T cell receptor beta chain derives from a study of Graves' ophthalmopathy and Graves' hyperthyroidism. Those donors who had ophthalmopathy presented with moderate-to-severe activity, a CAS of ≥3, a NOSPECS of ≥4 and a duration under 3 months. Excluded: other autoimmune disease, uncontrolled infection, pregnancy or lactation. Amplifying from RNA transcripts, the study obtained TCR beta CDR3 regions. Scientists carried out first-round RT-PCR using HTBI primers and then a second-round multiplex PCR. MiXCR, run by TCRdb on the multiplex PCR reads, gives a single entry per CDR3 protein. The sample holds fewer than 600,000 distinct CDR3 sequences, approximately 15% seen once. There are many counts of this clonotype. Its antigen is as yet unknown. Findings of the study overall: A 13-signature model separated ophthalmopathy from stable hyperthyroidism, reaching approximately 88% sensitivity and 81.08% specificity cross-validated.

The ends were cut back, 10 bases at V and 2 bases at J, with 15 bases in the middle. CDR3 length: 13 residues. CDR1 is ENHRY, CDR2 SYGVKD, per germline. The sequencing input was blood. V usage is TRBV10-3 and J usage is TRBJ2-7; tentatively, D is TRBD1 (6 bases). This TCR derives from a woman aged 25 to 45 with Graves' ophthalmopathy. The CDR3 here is CATKVTGTYEQYF. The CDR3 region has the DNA TGTGCCACCAAGGTAACAGGGACCTACGAGCAGTACTTC.